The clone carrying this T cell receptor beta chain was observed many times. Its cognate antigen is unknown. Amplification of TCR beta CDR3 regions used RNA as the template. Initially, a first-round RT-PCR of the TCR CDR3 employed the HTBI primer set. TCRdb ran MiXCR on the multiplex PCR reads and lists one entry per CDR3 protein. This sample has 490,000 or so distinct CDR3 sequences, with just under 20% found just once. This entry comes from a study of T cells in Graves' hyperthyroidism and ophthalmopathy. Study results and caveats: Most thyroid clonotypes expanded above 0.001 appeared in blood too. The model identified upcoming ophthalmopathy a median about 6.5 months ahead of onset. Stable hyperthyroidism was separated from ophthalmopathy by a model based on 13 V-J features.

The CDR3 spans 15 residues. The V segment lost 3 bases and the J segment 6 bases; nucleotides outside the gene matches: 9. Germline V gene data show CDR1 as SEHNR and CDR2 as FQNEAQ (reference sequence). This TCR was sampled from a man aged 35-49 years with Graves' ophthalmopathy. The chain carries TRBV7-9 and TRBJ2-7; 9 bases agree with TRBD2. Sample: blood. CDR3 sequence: CASSFVSGSNGEQYF. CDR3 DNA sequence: TGTGCCAGCAGCTTCGTTAGCGGGAGCAATGGCGAGCAGTACTTC.